What follows are 29 T cell receptor beta chains derived from one specimen sequenced in a study of lymphopenia after photon versus proton radiotherapy. Only in-frame clones appear in the TCRdb table, and some are missing; sequencing was by immunoSEQ multiplex PCR. This table has around 28,000 clones, over 75% appearing once. The specimen was peripheral blood, collected from a patient treated with photon-based radiotherapy. These TCRs come from a man aged 45-65 years with gastric cancer.

The chain couples TRBV18 to TRBJ2-1; 12 nucleotides align to TRBD1. CDR1 is KGHSH and CDR2 is LQKENI in the germline V gene. V shed 2 bases, J shed 8 bases, and the junction held 1 base outside the gene matches. This CDR3 spans 14 amino acids. CDR3 sequence: CASSPGTGGDEQFF. The CDR3 nucleotides read TGTGCCAGCTCACCAGGGACAGGGGGCGATGAGCAGTTCTTC.

The V gene is TRBV5-1, the J gene TRBJ2-3; D is possibly TRBD2 (7 bases). V lost 2 bases and J 0 bases, leaving 10 bases between the germline ends. The CDR3 sequence is 15 residues long. In germline, CDR1 is SGHRS, CDR2 YFSETQ. CDR3 coding DNA: TGCGCCAGCAGCTTCGGGGGGCCGAGCACAGATACGCAGTATTTT. Encoded protein: CASSFGGPSTDTQYF.

CDR3 sequence: CASSSQGRAGELFF. Written as DNA, the CDR3 is TGTGCCAGCAGCTCACAGGGGAGGGCCGGGGAGCTGTTTTTT. The chain recombines TRBV7-3 with TRBJ2-2, with D perhaps matching TRBD1 or TRBD2 (7 bases each). CDR1 SGHTA and CDR2 FQGTGA come from the germline V gene. The V gene lost 4 bases and the J gene lost 6 bases, with 12 bases spanning the gap. The CDR3 is 14 residues long. Full variable domain (outside the CDR3, taken from reference TRBV7-3 and TRBJ2-2): GAGVSQTPSNKVTEKGKYVELRCDPISGHTALYWYRQSLGQGPEFLIYFQGTGAADDSGLPNDRFFAVRPEGSVSTLKIQRTERGDSAVYLCASSSQGRAGELFFGEGSRLTVL.

The rearrangement joins TRBV5-1 to TRBJ1-1; 10 bases are a match to TRBD1. The CDR3 contains 14 residues. The J segment lost 1 base and the V segment lost 5 bases, leaving 2 bases of the junction unmatched. From germline, CDR1 is SGHRS and CDR2 YFSETQ. The CDR3 is CASRRQGANTEAFF. In DNA form, the CDR3 reads TGCGCCAGCAGGCGACAGGGGGCGAACACTGAAGCTTTCTTT.

V and J are TRBV29-1 and TRBJ2-2, with D unclear. The V gene lost 7 bases and the J gene lost 1 base, with 10 bases spanning the gap. The CDR3 loop spans 13 amino acids. Germline CDR1 and CDR2: SQVTM and ANQGSEA. CDR3 residues: CSGGRGNTGELFF. The CDR3 coding sequence is TGCAGCGGGGGTCGTGGGAACACCGGGGAGCTGTTTTTT.

The chain has TRBV6-4 and TRBJ2-1; 7 bases line up with TRBD2. V lost 6 bases, J lost 15 bases, and 11 bases stayed unmatched. The CDR3 has 12 residues. Germline V CDR1 and CDR2: MRHNA, SNTAGT. CDR3: CASSPRGVRGFF. Written as DNA, the CDR3 is TGTGCCAGCAGCCCCCGGGGGGTGAGAGGGTTCTTC.

The chain has TRBV4-3 and TRBJ2-1; TRBD2 agrees at 13 bases. The germline V gene encodes CDR1 LGHNA and CDR2 YSLEER. J was trimmed by 7 bases and V by 4 bases; bases with no gene match: 7. The CDR3 has 16 amino acids. The CDR3 loop reads CASSRRTSGGWNEQFF. DNA of the CDR3: TGCGCCAGCAGCCGACGGACTAGCGGGGGATGGAATGAGCAGTTCTTC.

The gene calls are TRBV12-5 and TRBJ2-6, with 9 positions matching TRBD1. The CDR3 runs to 20 residues. The V gene's germline CDR1 is LGHNT and CDR2 FRNRAP. The V and J ends lost 3 bases and 4 bases, in that order; junction bases with no gene match: 16. The CDR3, as DNA: TGTGCTAGTGGTTTCACCACATCGACAGGGGGTGTAGGAGGGGCCAACGTCCTGACTTTC. Translating gives CASGFTTSTGGVGGANVLTF.

This sequence joins TRBV29-1 and TRBJ1-5; no definite D call. Germline V gene data show CDR1 as SQVTM and CDR2 as ANQGSEA. V lost 3 bases and J 3 bases, leaving 9 bases between the germline ends. The CDR3 spans 13 residues. The CDR3 nucleotides read TGCAGCGTTGAGATCGGTAACAATCAGCCCCAGCATTTT. Encoded protein: CSVEIGNNQPQHF.

This chain uses TRBV7-6 with TRBJ2-3; D is unresolved. The V end lost 1 base, the J end lost 3 bases, and 5 bases lay between the germline ends. This CDR3 has 13 residues. Looked up from germline, CDR1 is SGHVS and CDR2 is FNYEAQ. CDR3 nucleotides: TGTGCCAGCAGCTTAGTCCGGACAGATACGCAGTATTTT. Its protein product is CASSLVRTDTQYF.

This chain uses TRBV5-1 with TRBJ2-2; D remains ambiguous. The germline V gene has CDR1 SGHRS and CDR2 YFSETQ. CDR3 length: 12 amino acids. V lost 3 bases, J lost 7 bases, and 7 bases lay in between. CDR3 sequence (DNA): TGCGCCAGCAGCTCCGTCATCGGGGAGCTGTTTTTT. Translation gives CASSSVIGELFF.

The chain has TRBV11-2 and TRBJ2-5, with D perhaps matching TRBD1 (6 bases). Trimming removed 0 bases at V and 5 bases at J, with 13 bases between. The CDR3 consists of 15 residues. Per the germline V gene, CDR1 is SGHAT and CDR2 is FQNNGV. Here the CDR3 reads CASSLEGRGLETQYF. The CDR3, as DNA: TGTGCCAGCAGCTTAGAGGGCAGGGGATTGGAGACCCAGTACTTC.

The rearrangement links TRBV5-6 to TRBJ2-5, with 9 nucleotides matching TRBD1. Germline V gene data show CDR1 as SGHDT and CDR2 as YYEEEE. There are 14 residues in the CDR3. With V trimmed by 4 bases and J by 5 bases, 6 bases remained unmatched. CDR3 coding DNA: TGTGCCAGCAGCCCACCGGACAGGGGCGAGACCCAGTACTTC. This encodes CASSPPDRGETQYF.

V and J are TRBV5-1 and TRBJ2-3; maybe TRBD2 (6 bases). Trimming pared 4 bases from V and 2 bases from J, leaving 11 bases between. The CDR3 has 14 residues. Germline-derived CDR1 and CDR2 are SGHRS and YFSETQ. The CDR3 nucleotides read TGCGCCAGCAGCCCCGGGACTGTCACAGATACGCAGTATTTT. Its translation: CASSPGTVTDTQYF. The full variable domain, rest sourced from reference TRBV5-1 and TRBJ2-3, is KAGVTQTPRYLIKTRGQQVTLSCSPISGHRSVSWYQQTPGQGLQFLFEYFSETQRNKGNFPGRFSGRQFSNSRSEMNVSTLELGDSALYLCASSPGTVTDTQYFGPGTRLTVL.

The chain links TRBV7-9 to TRBJ2-3; TRBD2 is a possible D gene (6 bases). V was clipped by 4 bases and J by 2 bases, with 16 bases between them. Germline CDR1 and CDR2: SEHNR and FQNEAQ (reference sequence). The CDR3 runs to 16 residues. CDR3 nucleotide sequence: TGTGCCAGCAGCTCCGGGACTCAGGACACCACAGATACGCAGTATTTT. This sequence encodes CASSSGTQDTTDTQYF.

This clone has just a few counts. The chain links TRBV6-1 to TRBJ2-7; D ambiguous. Trimming left V 8 bases short and J 3 bases short, with 8 bases between. The CDR3 consists of 11 residues. CDR1 and CDR2 from the germline V gene are MNHNS and SASEGT. Here the CDR3 reads CASGEFYEQYV. Here the CDR3 DNA reads TGTGCCAGCGGAGAGTTCTACGAGCAGTACGTC.

The CDR3 nucleotides read TGTGCCAGCAGCAAACCGGGCAGACTTTACGAGCAGTACGTC. As protein: CASSKPGRLYEQYV. The chain has TRBV21-1 and TRBJ2-7. TRBV21-1 is noted as a pseudogene. The CDR3 loop spans 14 amino acids.

The chain couples TRBV27 to TRBJ1-2; 10 bases are shared with TRBD1. In germline, CDR1 is MNHEY, CDR2 SMNVEV (reference sequence). The CDR3 totals 15 residues. The junction had 7 bases not matched to a gene; V was cut back by 5 bases and J by 4 bases. CDR3 DNA: TGTGCCAGCAGTCGCGGACAGGGGGGGTCCTATGGCTACACCTTC. It is translated as CASSRGQGGSYGYTF.

The chain is built from TRBV5-1 and TRBJ1-2, with D unclear. The CDR3 has 13 residues. In germline, CDR1 is SGHRS, CDR2 YFSETQ. V lost 5 bases, J lost 9 bases, and 17 bases lay in between. CDR3 sequence reads: CASSLGLGDRYTF. For the CDR3, the DNA is TGCGCCAGCAGTCTAGGACTTGGAGATCGCTACACCTTC.

The V gene is TRBV19, the J gene TRBJ1-5; D is uncertain. Between the trimmed V and J ends, which lost 7 bases and 0 bases, there was a span of 10 bases. CDR1 and CDR2 from the germline V gene are LNHDA and SQIVND (reference sequence). The CDR3 spans 14 residues. The CDR3 DNA is TGTGCCAGTAATGTTAGGAATAGCAATCAGCCCCAGCATTTT. Translation gives CASNVRNSNQPQHF.

The gene calls are TRBV9 and TRBJ2-2; D unresolved. The germline gives CDR1 SGDLS, CDR2 YYNGEE. The CDR3 sequence is 14 residues long. V was trimmed by 0 bases and J by 7 bases, leaving 10 bases between them. CDR3 nucleotide sequence: TGTGCCAGCAGCGTAGTAGGGTCTGTCGGGGAGCTGTTTTTT. Translation gives CASSVVGSVGELFF. The entire variable domain, with the rest obtained from reference TRBV9 and TRBJ2-2, is as follows: DSGVTQTPKHLITATGQRVTLRCSPRSGDLSVYWYQQSLDQGLQFLIQYYNGEERAKGNILERFSAQQFPDLHSELNLSSLELGDSALYFCASSVVGSVGELFFGEGSRLTVL.

The chain employs TRBV10-1 and TRBJ2-2, with unresolved D. Germline V gene data show CDR1 as WNHNN and CDR2 as SYGVQD (reference sequence). V shed 5 bases and J shed 8 bases, with 12 bases lying between them. This CDR3 spans 13 amino acids. The CDR3 spells CASSRPSPGELFF. Here the CDR3 DNA reads TGCGCCAGCAGTCGACCGAGCCCGGGGGAGCTGTTTTTT.

This clone has only one observation. The genes are TRBV7-8 and TRBJ2-7; D remains unclear. V was shortened by 0 bases and J by 2 bases, with 8 bases between the two germline ends. The germline CDR1 and CDR2 sequences are SGHVS and FQNEAQ. This CDR3 region has 14 residues. CDR3 sequence (DNA): TGTGCCAGCAGCTTAGCGGGGAATCCCTACGAGCAGTACTTC. As protein: CASSLAGNPYEQYF.

The rearrangement uses TRBV11-2 and TRBJ1-5; maybe TRBD1 (5 bases). Germline V gene data show CDR1 as SGHAT and CDR2 as FQNNGV. Trimming removed 3 bases at V and 6 bases at J, with 9 bases between. The CDR3 consists of 13 residues. CDR3 sequence: CASSFQGGQPQHF. The CDR3 DNA is TGTGCCAGCAGCTTTCAGGGTGGTCAGCCCCAGCATTTT. The whole variable domain, remainder taken from reference TRBV11-2 and TRBJ1-5, is EAGVAQSPRYKIIEKRQSVAFWCNPISGHATLYWYQQILGQGPKLLIQFQNNGVVDDSQLPKDRFSAERLKGVDSTLKIQPAKLEDSAVYLCASSFQGGQPQHFGDGTRLSIL.

The chain carries TRBV7-8 and TRBJ1-3; D unclear. The CDR3 has 17 residues. V was pared by 2 bases and J by 4 bases, with 18 bases between. Germline V gene lookup returns CDR1 SGHVS and CDR2 FQNEAQ. As DNA, the CDR3 is TGTGCCAGCAGCTTAAGGCCCCGGCTAACCCTCGGAAACACCATATATTTT. This gives the protein CASSLRPRLTLGNTIYF.

A word on this clone: In the same sample, other DNA sequences code for this CDR3. The chain employs TRBV9 and TRBJ1-1, with D unresolved. The CDR3 is made up of 12 amino acids. The germline CDR1 and CDR2 sequences are SGDLS and YYNGEE. V lost 2 bases and J lost 5, with 7 bases in between. The CDR3 loop reads CASSVSGTEAFF. The DNA of the CDR3 is TGTGCCAGCAGCGTTAGTGGGACTGAAGCTTTCTTT.

The rearrangement links TRBV7-2 to TRBJ2-2; D is unresolved. The ends were cut back, 2 bases at V and 4 bases at J, with 8 bases in the middle. Looked up from germline, CDR1 is SGHTA and CDR2 is FQGNSA. The CDR3 length is 14 residues. The CDR3 DNA reads as TGTGCCAGCAGCTTACAGGCAGGCACCGGGGAGCTGTTTTTT. Protein: CASSLQAGTGELFF.

The J gene is TRBJ1-4, the V gene TRBV27; 10 nucleotides agree with TRBD1. This CDR3 comprises 16 residues. Unmatched junction bases numbered 12, after V lost 4 bases and J lost 10 bases. From germline, CDR1 is MNHEY and CDR2 SMNVEV (reference sequence). CDR3 bases: TGTGCCAGCAGTTCCCCGACAGGGGGCGGGTGGGGAAAACTGTTTTTT. It specifies CASSSPTGGGWGKLFF.

The CDR3 DNA sequence: TGTGCCAGCAGCTGGGGGGGCGGGGAGCAGTTCTTC. This translates into CASSWGGGEQFF. The rearrangement joins TRBV6-4 to TRBJ2-1, with a tentative D call TRBD2 (7 bases). Trimming shortened V by 6 bases and J by 10 bases, and 13 bases separated the two germline ends. This CDR3 is 12 amino acids long. Per the germline V gene, CDR1 is MRHNA and CDR2 is SNTAGT.